One and the same sample provided the 17 T cell receptor beta chains below, sequenced in a study of T-cell memory formation after mild COVID-19. MiXCR, run by TCRdb on the 5' RACE reads, gives a single entry per CDR3 protein. Among roughly 510,000 distinct CDR3 sequences listed, around 16% were seen once. The specimen was PBMCs or a T cell subset sorted from them (not recorded which). These receptors were collected from an adult woman who had mild COVID-19 (a few samples of this study predate the infection). Cell type and time point are not known.

This sequence joins TRBV12-3 or TRBV12-4 and TRBJ2-7, with TRBD1 matching over 9 bases. Trimming removed 4 bases from V and 5 bases from J; junction bases left unmatched: 3. The CDR3 length is 13 residues. This chain's CDR3 is CASSYRGHNEQYF. CDR3 coding DNA: TGTGCCAGCAGTTACAGGGGGCACAACGAGCAGTACTTC.

The J gene is TRBJ2-3, the V gene TRBV27; 9 bases are a match to TRBD2. The CDR3 is 16 amino acids. Germline V gene lookup returns CDR1 MNHEY and CDR2 SMNVEV (reference sequence). J was trimmed by 4 bases and V by 2 bases; bases with no gene match: 7. The CDR3 DNA follows: TGTGCCAGCAGTTTAAGGGCGGGAGGGCCGCCAGATACGCAGTATTTT. The encoded protein is CASSLRAGGPPDTQYF.

V usage is TRBV20-1 and J usage is TRBJ1-1; D uncertain. This CDR3 has 15 amino acids. V was clipped by 4 bases and J by 3 bases, with 18 bases between them. Germline CDR1 is DFQATT and CDR2 is SNEGSKA (reference sequence). As DNA, the CDR3 is TGCAGTGCTATTGAAGGTGGGGTGGGGTACACTGAAGCTTTCTTT. Translating it yields CSAIEGGVGYTEAFF.

This clonotype was observed many times. V usage is TRBV19 and J usage is TRBJ1-5; D ambiguous. Looked up from germline, CDR1 is LNHDA and CDR2 is SQIVND (reference sequence). There are 14 residues in the CDR3. V was cut by 2 bases and J by 3 bases, with 8 bases left in between. The CDR3 region has the DNA TGTGCCAGTAGTATACAGGCGGACAATCAGCCCCAGCATTTT. Residues: CASSIQADNQPQHF. The whole variable domain, filled in from reference TRBV19 and TRBJ1-5, reads DGGITQSPKYLFRKEGQNVTLSCEQNLNHDAMYWYRQDPGQGLRLIYYSQIVNDFQKGDIAEGYSVSREKKESFPLTVTSAQKNPTAFYLCASSIQADNQPQHFGDGTRLSIL.

In its sample, this clonotype was seen a few times. This chain joins TRBV10-3 and TRBJ1-1; D not certain. Germline CDR1 ENHRY, CDR2 SYGVKD. V lost 6 bases, J lost 5 bases, and 13 bases lay in between. The CDR3 extends over 13 amino acids. In nucleotides, the CDR3 is TGTGCCATCAGACAGTCTCCAAGGACTGAAGCTTTCTTT. It is translated as CAIRQSPRTEAFF.

The chain is built from TRBV6-4 and TRBJ1-2; the D gene is possibly TRBD1 (5 bases). The CDR3 consists of 14 residues. Trimming took off 2 bases at V and 3 bases at J, with 10 bases between the two ends. Germline CDR1 MRHNA, CDR2 SNTAGT. CDR3 DNA: TGTGCCAGCAGTGACGGACGGGGCCACTATGGCTACACCTTC. Residues: CASSDGRGHYGYTF.

The rearrangement links TRBV5-5 to TRBJ1-1; D is undetermined. V was trimmed by 6 bases and J by 4 bases, leaving 10 bases between them. Germline V gene lookup returns CDR1 SGHKS and CDR2 YYEKEE (reference sequence). The CDR3 has 12 residues. The DNA for the CDR3 is TGTGCCAGCATGGGCGGGAGCACTGAAGCTTTCTTT. Protein sequence: CASMGGSTEAFF. The full variable domain, in which reference TRBV5-5 and TRBJ1-1 provide the parts outside the CDR3, is DAGVTQSPTHLIKTRGQQVTLRCSPISGHKSVSWYQQVLGQGPQFIFQYYEKEERGRGNFPDRFSARQFPNYSSELNVNALLLGDSALYLCASMGGSTEAFFGQGTRLTVV.

The chain couples TRBV9 to TRBJ2-3, with TRBD2 matching 9 bases. The CDR3 extends over 16 amino acids. Germline V gives CDR1 SGDLS, CDR2 YYNGEE. The V gene end was trimmed by 0 bases and the J gene end by 4 bases; junction bases not matched to a gene: 6. Written as DNA, the CDR3 is TGTGCCAGCAGCGTAGTGGGAGCGGGAGGATCAGATACGCAGTATTTT. Translating it yields CASSVVGAGGSDTQYF. Full variable domain (outside the CDR3, taken from reference TRBV9 and TRBJ2-3): DSGVTQTPKHLITATGQRVTLRCSPRSGDLSVYWYQQSLDQGLQFLIQYYNGEERAKGNILERFSAQQFPDLHSELNLSSLELGDSALYFCASSVVGAGGSDTQYFGPGTRLTVL.

This clonotype was counted a few times. The chain employs TRBV10-3 and TRBJ1-6; 7 bases line up with TRBD1. The CDR3 has 14 residues. J gave up 8 bases and V 2 bases, and 3 bases lay outside the gene matches. Germline V gene sequence: CDR1 ENHRY, CDR2 SYGVKD. CDR3 in amino acids: CAISESQGDSPLHF. As DNA, the CDR3 is TGTGCCATCAGTGAGAGCCAGGGGGATTCACCCCTCCACTTT.

The chain uses TRBV7-9 and TRBJ2-4, with TRBD2 as a possible D gene (6 bases). The germline gives CDR1 SEHNR, CDR2 FQNEAQ (reference sequence). The CDR3 has 11 residues. Trimming took off 8 bases at V and 7 bases at J, with 9 bases between the two ends. The CDR3 is CASEGRNIQYF. The CDR3 bases are TGTGCCAGCGAGGGGAGGAACATTCAGTACTTC.

The CDR3 spells CASSLEAGQGRWRSGNTIYF. CDR3 bases: TGTGCCAGCAGTTTAGAGGCGGGACAGGGTAGATGGAGGTCTGGAAACACCATATATTTT. The chain carries TRBV12-3 or TRBV12-4 and TRBJ1-3; 9 bases fit TRBD1. The ends lost 1 base at V and 1 base at J; junction bases unmatched: 14. This CDR3 comprises 20 residues.

J is TRBJ2-7 and V is TRBV15; D ambiguous. Germline lookup yields CDR1 LNHNV and CDR2 YYDKDF (reference sequence). V lost 0 bases and J lost 3, with 6 bases in between. The CDR3 totals 13 residues. CDR3 sequence reads: CATSRDFIYEQYF. The CDR3, as DNA: TGTGCCACCAGCAGAGATTTCATCTACGAGCAGTACTTC.

This clonotype has only a few counts. The rearrangement joins TRBV27 to TRBJ1-5; 10 nucleotides align to TRBD1. Germline assignment: CDR1 MNHEY and CDR2 SMNVEV (reference sequence). The V segment lost 0 bases and the J segment 1 base; nucleotides outside the gene matches: 6. CDR3 length equals 18 residues. Here the CDR3 reads CASSLSGTGAKSNQPQHF. CDR3 in DNA: TGTGCCAGCAGTTTATCTGGGACAGGGGCGAAAAGCAATCAGCCCCAGCATTTT.

This clonotype has a count of ten or more. The CDR3 loop reads CASSPVAGNYEQYF. CDR3 in DNA: TGTGCCAGCAGCCCAGTAGCGGGGAACTACGAGCAGTACTTC. The chain carries TRBV7-3 and TRBJ2-7, with 8 bases matching TRBD2. The CDR3 consists of 14 residues. From germline, CDR1 is SGHTA and CDR2 FQGTGA. Losses at the gene ends were 5 bases for V and 3 bases for J; bases not matched to a gene: 6.

This clonotype occurred a few times. The CDR3, as DNA: TGTGCCAGCACCAAATATTGGGGGGGGCGTGAAGACACTGAAGCTTTCTTT. Amino acid sequence: CASTKYWGGREDTEAFF. The chain carries TRBV6-2 or TRBV6-3 and TRBJ1-1, with a possible D match to TRBD1 (6 bases). CDR1 is MNHEY, CDR2 SVGEGT, per germline. The CDR3 has 17 residues. Trimming removed 7 bases at V and 3 bases at J, with 24 bases between.

The chain couples TRBV6-5 to TRBJ2-7; D not certain. CDR1 is MNHEY, CDR2 SVGAGI, per germline. Between the trimmed V and J ends, which lost 2 bases and 4 bases, there was a span of 15 bases. The CDR3 consists of 15 residues. As DNA, the CDR3 is TGTGCCAGCAGTTACCGGGCCGAGCTACTATACGAGCAGTACTTC. It translates to CASSYRAELLYEQYF.

The chain links TRBV2 to TRBJ1-4; TRBD1 matches at 9 bases. Germline V gives CDR1 SNHLY, CDR2 FYNNEI. The junction had 5 bases not matched to a gene; V was cut back by 5 bases and J by 7 bases. There are 14 residues in the CDR3. The CDR3 nucleotides read TGTGCCAGCAGTTACGGGACAGGGCTTGAAAAACTGTTTTTT. Protein sequence: CASSYGTGLEKLFF.